This T cell receptor (beta chain) came from a study of T cell responses to AZD1222 COVID-19 vaccine. For the study at large: Second-dose timings of about 4 or about 12 weeks were pooled. Study-level points and caveats: Possibly, clonal diversity was underestimated; donors were largely white British and included more females. The study reported that nearly half of spike-specific TCRs target unmutated variant regions.

Sequenced by immunoSEQ multiplex PCR; TCRdb stores in-frame clones only, minus some. In the table there are some 150,000 clones, about 87% of which are singletons. V gave up 0 bases and J gave up 4 bases, with 9 bases separating them. This CDR3 comprises 14 residues. Germline lookup yields CDR1 MNHEY and CDR2 SMNVEV (reference sequence). Concerning this clone itself: Its antigen remains unidentified.

The receptor was derived from an adult in good health. Sequencing was performed on peripheral blood, taken on day 0 of AZD1222 vaccination. The rearrangement joins TRBV27 to TRBJ1-2; unclear D gene. The CDR3 nucleotides read TGTGCCAGCAGTTTATCCCGGTGGAGCTATGGCTACACCTTC. It codes for CASSLSRWSYGYTF.